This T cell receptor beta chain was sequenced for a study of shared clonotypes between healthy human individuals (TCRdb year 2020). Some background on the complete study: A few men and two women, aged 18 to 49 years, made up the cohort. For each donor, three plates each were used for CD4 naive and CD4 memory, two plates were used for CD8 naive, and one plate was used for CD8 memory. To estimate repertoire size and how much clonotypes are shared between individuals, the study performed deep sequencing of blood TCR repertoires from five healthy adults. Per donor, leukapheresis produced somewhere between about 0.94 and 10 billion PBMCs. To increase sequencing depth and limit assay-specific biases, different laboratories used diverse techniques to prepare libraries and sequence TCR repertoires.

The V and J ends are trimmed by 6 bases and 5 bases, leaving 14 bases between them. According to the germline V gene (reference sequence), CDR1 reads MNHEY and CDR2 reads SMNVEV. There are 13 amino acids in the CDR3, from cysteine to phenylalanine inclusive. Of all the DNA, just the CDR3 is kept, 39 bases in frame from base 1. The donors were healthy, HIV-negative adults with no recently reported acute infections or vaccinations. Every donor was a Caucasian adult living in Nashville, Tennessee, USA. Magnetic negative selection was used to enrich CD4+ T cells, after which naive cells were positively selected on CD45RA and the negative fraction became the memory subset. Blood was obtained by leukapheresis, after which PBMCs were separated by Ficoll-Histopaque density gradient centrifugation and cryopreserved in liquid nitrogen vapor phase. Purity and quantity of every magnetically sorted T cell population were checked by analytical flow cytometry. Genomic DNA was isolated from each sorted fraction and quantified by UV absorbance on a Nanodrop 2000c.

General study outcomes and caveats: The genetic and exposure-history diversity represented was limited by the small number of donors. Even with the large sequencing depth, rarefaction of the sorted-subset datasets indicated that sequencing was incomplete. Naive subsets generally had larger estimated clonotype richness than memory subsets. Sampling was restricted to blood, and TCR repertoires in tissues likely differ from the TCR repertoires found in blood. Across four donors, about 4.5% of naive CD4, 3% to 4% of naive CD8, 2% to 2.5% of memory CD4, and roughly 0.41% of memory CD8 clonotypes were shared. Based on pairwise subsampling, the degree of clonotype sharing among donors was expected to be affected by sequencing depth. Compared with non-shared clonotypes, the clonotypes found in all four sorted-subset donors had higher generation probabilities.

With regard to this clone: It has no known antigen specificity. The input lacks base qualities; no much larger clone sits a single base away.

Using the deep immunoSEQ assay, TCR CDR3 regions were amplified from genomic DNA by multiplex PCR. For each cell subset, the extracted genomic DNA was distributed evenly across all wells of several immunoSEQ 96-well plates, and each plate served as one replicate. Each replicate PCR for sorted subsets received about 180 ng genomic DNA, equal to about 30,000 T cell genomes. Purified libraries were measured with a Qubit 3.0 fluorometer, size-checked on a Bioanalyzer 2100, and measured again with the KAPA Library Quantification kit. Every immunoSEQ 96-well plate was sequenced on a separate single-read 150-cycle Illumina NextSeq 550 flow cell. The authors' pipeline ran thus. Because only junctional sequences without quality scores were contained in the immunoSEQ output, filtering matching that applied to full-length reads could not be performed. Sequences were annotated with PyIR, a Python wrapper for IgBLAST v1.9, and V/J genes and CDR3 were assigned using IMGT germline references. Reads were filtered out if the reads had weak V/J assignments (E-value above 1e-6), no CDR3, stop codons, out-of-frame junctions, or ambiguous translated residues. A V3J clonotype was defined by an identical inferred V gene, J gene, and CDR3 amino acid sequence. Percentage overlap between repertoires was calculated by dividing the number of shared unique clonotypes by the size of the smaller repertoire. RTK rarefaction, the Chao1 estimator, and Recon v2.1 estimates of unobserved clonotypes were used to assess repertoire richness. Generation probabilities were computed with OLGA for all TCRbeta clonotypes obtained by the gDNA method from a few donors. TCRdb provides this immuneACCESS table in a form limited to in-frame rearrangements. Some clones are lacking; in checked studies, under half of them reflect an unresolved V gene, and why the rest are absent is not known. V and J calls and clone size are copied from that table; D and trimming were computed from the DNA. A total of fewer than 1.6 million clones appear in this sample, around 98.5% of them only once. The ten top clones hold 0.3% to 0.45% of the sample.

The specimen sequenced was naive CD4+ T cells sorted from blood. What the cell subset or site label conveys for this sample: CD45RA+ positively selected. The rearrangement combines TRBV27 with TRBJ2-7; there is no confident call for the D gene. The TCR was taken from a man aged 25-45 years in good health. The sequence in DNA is TGTGCCAGCAGATTTCAGTCGTTCCACGAGCAGTACTTC. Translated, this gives CASRFQSFHEQYF.